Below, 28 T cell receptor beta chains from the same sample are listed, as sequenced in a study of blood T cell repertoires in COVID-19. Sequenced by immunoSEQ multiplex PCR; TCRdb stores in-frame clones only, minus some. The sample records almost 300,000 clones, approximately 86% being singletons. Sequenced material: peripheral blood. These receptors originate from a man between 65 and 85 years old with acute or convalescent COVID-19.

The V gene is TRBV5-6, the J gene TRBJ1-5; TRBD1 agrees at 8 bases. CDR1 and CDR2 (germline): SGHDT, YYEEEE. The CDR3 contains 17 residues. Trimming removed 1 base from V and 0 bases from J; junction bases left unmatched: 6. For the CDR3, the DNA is TGTGCCAGCAGCTTGCGACAGGGGCGATATAGCAATCAGCCCCAGCATTTT. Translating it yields CASSLRQGRYSNQPQHF.

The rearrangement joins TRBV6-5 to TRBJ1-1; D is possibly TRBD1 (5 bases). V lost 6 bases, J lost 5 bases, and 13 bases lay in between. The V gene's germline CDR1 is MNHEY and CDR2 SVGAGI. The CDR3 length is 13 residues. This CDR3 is CASRRSGLTEAFF. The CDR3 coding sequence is TGTGCCAGCAGGCGATCAGGGTTGACTGAAGCTTTCTTT.

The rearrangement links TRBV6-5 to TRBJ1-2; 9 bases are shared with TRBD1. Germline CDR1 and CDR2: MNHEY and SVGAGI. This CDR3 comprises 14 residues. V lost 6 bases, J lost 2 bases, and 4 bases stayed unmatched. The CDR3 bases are TGTGCCAGCAGACAGGGGGCAGGAAACTATGGCTACACCTTC. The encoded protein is CASRQGAGNYGYTF.

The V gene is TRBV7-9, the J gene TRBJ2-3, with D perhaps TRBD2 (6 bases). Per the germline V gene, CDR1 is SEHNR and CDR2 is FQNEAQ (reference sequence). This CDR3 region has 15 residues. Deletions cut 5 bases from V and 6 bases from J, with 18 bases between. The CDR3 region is CASSVGLLQGDTQYF. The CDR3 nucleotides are TGTGCCAGCAGCGTGGGACTCCTGCAAGGGGATACGCAGTATTTT.

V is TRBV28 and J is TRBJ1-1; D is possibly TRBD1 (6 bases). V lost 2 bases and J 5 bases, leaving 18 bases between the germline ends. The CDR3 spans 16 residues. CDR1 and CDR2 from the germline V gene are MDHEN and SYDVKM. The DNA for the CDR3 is TGTGCCAGCAGTTTAAGGGGGGGAGTTGTGTGGACTGAAGCTTTCTTT. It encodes CASSLRGGVVWTEAFF.

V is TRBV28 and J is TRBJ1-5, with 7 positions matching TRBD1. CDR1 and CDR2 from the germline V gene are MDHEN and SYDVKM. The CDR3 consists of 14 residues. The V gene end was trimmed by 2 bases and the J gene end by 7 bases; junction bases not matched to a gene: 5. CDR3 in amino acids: CASSLGTVIQPQHF. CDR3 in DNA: TGTGCCAGCAGTTTAGGGACAGTAATACAGCCCCAGCATTTT. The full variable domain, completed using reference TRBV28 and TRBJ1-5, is DVKVTQSSRYLVKRTGEKVFLECVQDMDHENMFWYRQDPGLGLRLIYFSYDVKMKEKGDIPEGYSVSREKKERFSLILESASTNQTSMYLCASSLGTVIQPQHFGDGTRLSIL.

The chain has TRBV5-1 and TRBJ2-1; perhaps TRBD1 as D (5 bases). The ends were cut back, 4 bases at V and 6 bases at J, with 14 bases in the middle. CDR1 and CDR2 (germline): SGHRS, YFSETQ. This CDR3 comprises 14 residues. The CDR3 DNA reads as TGCGCCAGCAGCGGTGGGGCCGAACGCAATGAGCAGTTCTTC. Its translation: CASSGGAERNEQFF.

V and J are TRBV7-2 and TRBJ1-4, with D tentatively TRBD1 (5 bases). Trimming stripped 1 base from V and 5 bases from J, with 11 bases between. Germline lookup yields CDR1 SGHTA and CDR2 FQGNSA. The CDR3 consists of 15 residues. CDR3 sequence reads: CASSLVAGPNEKLFF. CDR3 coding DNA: TGTGCCAGCAGCTTAGTAGCAGGGCCCAATGAAAAACTGTTTTTT.

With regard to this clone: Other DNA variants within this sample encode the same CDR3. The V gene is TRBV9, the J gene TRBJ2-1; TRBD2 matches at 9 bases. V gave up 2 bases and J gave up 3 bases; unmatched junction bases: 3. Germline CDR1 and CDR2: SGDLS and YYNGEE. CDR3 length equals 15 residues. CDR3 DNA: TGTGCCAGCAGCGTGAGTAGCGGGAGCTACAATGAGCAGTTCTTC. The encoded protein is CASSVSSGSYNEQFF. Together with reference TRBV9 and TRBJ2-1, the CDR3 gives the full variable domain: DSGVTQTPKHLITATGQRVTLRCSPRSGDLSVYWYQQSLDQGLQFLIQYYNGEERAKGNILERFSAQQFPDLHSELNLSSLELGDSALYFCASSVSSGSYNEQFFGPGTRLTVL.

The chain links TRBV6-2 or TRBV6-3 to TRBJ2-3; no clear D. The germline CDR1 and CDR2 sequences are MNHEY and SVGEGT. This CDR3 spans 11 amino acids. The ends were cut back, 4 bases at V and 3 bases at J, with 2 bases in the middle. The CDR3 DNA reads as TGTGCCAGCAGTTCGACAGATACGCAGTATTTT. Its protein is CASSSTDTQYF.

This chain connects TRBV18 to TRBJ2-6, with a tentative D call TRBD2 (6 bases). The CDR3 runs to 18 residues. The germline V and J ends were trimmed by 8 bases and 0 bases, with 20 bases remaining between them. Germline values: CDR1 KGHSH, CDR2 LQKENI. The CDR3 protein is CASAFGGTANSGANVLTF. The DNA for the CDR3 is TGTGCCAGCGCATTTGGAGGGACTGCCAACTCTGGGGCCAACGTCCTGACTTTC. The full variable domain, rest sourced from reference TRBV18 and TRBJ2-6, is NAGVMQNPRHLVRRRGQEARLRCSPMKGHSHVYWYRQLPEEGLKFMVYLQKENIIDESGMPKERFSAEFPKEGPSILRIQQVVRGDSAAYFCASAFGGTANSGANVLTFGAGSRLTVL.

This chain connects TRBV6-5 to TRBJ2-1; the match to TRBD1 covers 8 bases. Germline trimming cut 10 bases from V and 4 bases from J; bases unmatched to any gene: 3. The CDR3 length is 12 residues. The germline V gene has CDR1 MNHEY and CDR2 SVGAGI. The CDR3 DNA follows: TGTGCCATCTGGGACAGGTACAATGAGCAGTTCTTC. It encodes CAIWDRYNEQFF.

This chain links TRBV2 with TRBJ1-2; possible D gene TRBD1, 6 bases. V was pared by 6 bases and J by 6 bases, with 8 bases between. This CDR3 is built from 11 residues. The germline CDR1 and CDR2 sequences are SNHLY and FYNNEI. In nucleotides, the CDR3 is TGTGCCAGCAGCAGGACAGATGGCTACACCTTC. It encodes CASSRTDGYTF.

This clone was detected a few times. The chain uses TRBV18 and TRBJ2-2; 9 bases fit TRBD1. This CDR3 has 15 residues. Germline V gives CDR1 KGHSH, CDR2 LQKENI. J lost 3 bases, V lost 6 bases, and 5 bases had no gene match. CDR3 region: CASSGQGSYTGELFF. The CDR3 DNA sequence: TGTGCCAGCTCCGGACAGGGGAGCTACACCGGGGAGCTGTTTTTT.

CDR3 DNA sequence: TGTGCCAGCAGCTTAGAAGGGGGGACAGGGGGCGCGGGAAACACCATATATTTT. This translates into CASSLEGGTGGAGNTIYF. V is TRBV7-2 and J is TRBJ1-3; TRBD1 matches at 12 bases. CDR3 size: 18 residues. Trimming at V came to 1 base and at J to 4 bases, leaving 8 bases not matched to a gene. Germline-derived CDR1 and CDR2 are SGHTA and FQGNSA.

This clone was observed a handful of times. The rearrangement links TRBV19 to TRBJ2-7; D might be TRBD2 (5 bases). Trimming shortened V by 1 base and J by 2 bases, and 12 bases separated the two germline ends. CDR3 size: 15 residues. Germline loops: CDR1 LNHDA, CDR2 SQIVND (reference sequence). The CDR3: CASSIAPDSTYEQYF. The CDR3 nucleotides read TGTGCCAGTAGTATAGCTCCGGACTCGACCTACGAGCAGTACTTC.

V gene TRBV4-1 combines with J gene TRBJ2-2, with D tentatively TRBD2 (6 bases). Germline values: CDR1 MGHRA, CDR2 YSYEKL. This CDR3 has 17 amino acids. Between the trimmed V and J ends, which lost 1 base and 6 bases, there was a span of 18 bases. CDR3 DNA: TGCGCCAGCAGCCAAGGGGGCAGCGGGCTAGGGGCCGGGGAGCTGTTTTTT. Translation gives CASSQGGSGLGAGELFF.

CDR3 in DNA: TGTGCCAGTAGTAAACAGGGATATAATCAGCCCCAGCATTTT. This sequence encodes CASSKQGYNQPQHF. This rearrangement joins TRBV19 to TRBJ1-5; D perhaps matches TRBD1 (6 bases). V lost 4 bases, J lost 4 bases, and 11 bases lay in between. Germline V gene lookup returns CDR1 LNHDA and CDR2 SQIVND (reference sequence). This CDR3 is 14 amino acids long. The full variable domain, with the rest looked up from reference TRBV19 and TRBJ1-5, is DGGITQSPKYLFRKEGQNVTLSCEQNLNHDAMYWYRQDPGQGLRLIYYSQIVNDFQKGDIAEGYSVSREKKESFPLTVTSAQKNPTAFYLCASSKQGYNQPQHFGDGTRLSIL.

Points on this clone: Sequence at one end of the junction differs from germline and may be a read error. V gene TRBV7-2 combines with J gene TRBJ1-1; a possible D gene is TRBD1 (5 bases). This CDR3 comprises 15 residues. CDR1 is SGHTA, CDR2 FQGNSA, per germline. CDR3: CASSPRTGGNAEAFF. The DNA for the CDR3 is TGTGCCAGCAGCCCAAGAACTGGGGGGAACGCTGAAGCTTTCTTT.

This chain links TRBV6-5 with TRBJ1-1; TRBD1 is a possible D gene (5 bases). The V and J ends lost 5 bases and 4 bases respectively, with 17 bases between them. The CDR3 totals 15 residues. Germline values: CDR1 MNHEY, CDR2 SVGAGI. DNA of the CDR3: TGTGCCAGCAGTCCCCGATCCGTCCAGGGCACTGAAGCTTTCTTT. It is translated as CASSPRSVQGTEAFF.

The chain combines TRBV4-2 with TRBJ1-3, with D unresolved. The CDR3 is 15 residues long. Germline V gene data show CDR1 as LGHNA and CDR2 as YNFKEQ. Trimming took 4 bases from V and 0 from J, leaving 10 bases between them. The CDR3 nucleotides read TGTGCCAGCAGCCCGAGACGGAGCTCTGGAAACACCATATATTTT. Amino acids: CASSPRRSSGNTIYF.

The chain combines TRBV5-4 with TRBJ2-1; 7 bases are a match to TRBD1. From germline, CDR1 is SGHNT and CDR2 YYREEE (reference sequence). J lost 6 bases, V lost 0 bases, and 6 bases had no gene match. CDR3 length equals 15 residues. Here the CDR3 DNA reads TGTGCCAGCAGCTTGGCGGCAGGGGGAGCCAATGAGCAGTTCTTC. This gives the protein CASSLAAGGANEQFF.

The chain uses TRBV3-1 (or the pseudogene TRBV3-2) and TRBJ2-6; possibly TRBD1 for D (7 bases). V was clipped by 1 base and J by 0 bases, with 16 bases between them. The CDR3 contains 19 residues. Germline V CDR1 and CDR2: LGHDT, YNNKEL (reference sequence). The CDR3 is CASSQVRGARTSGANVLTF. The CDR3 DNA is TGTGCCAGCAGCCAAGTCAGGGGGGCGAGGACCTCTGGGGCCAACGTCCTGACTTTC.

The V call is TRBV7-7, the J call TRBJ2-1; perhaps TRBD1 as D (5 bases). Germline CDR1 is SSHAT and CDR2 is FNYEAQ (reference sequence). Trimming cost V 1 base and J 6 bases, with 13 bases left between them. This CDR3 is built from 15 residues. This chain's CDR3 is CASSLDWSTGNEQFF. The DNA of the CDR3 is TGTGCCAGCAGCTTAGATTGGTCCACAGGCAATGAGCAGTTCTTC.

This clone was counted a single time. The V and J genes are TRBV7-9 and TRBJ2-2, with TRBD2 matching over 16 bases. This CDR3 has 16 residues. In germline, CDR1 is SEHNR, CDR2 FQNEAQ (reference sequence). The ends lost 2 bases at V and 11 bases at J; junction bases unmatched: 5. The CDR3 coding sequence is TGTGCCAGCAGCTTATCCGGGACTAGCGGGAGGGTCGAGCTGTTTTTT. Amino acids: CASSLSGTSGRVELFF.

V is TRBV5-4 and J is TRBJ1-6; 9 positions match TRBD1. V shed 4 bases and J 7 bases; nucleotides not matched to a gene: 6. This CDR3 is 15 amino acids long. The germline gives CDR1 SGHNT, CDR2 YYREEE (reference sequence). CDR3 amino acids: CASSPGQGMNSPLHF. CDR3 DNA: TGTGCCAGCAGCCCGGGACAGGGTATGAATTCACCCCTCCACTTT.

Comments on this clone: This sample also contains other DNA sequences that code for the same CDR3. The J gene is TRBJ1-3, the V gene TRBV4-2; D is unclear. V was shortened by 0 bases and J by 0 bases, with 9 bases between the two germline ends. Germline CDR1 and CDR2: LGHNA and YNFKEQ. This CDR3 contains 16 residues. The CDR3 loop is CASSQETGSSGNTIYF. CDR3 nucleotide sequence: TGTGCCAGCAGCCAAGAGACGGGGAGCTCTGGAAACACCATATATTTT.

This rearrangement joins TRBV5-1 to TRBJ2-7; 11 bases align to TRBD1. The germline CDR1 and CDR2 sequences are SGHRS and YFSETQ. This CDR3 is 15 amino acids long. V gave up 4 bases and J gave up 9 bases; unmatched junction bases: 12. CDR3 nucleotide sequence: TGCGCCAGCAGCCCCTCCGGGACAGGGGGTCAGGGGCAGTACTTC. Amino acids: CASSPSGTGGQGQYF.